The next 26 T cell receptor beta chains were all read from a single sample in a study of cytomegalovirus exposure and HLA in healthy donors. The PCR made use of 60 Vbeta and 13 Jbeta primers. Libraries were prepared by immunoSEQ multiplex PCR; TCRdb keeps only in-frame clonotypes and omits some of them. The listing contains some 120,000 clones. Sequenced input: PBMCs. The receptors here all came from a woman in her sixties in good health and CMV-seronegative.

The V gene is TRBV6-1, the J gene TRBJ1-2; TRBD1 might be the D (5 bases). V lost 2 bases and J 2 bases, leaving 12 bases between the germline ends. This CDR3 region has 15 residues. Per germline, CDR1 MNHNS and CDR2 SASEGT. CDR3 region: CASSERGTFNYGYTF. The DNA of the CDR3 is TGTGCCAGCAGTGAAAGGGGCACATTCAACTATGGCTACACCTTC.

The chain links TRBV15 to TRBJ2-3; 9 nucleotides line up with TRBD1. V lost 2 bases to trimming and J lost 2 bases; unmatched junction nucleotides: 11. This CDR3 contains 18 residues. Germline V gene lookup returns CDR1 LNHNV and CDR2 YYDKDF (reference sequence). DNA of the CDR3: TGTGCCACCAGCAGACCCCCGGGACAGGGCTCCACCACAGATACGCAGTATTTT. This codes for CATSRPPGQGSTTDTQYF.

The V gene is TRBV9, the J gene TRBJ2-7; 9 bases fit TRBD1. J was trimmed by 7 bases and V by 0 bases; bases with no gene match: 14. CDR1 is SGDLS and CDR2 is YYNGEE in the germline V gene. The CDR3 sequence is 17 residues long. CDR3 region: CASSVGSGTGKLWEQYF. The CDR3 region has the DNA TGTGCCAGCAGCGTAGGGAGTGGGACAGGGAAATTGTGGGAGCAGTACTTC.

The chain links TRBV28 to TRBJ1-2; D is possibly TRBD1 (5 bases). The V and J ends lost 10 bases and 4 bases respectively, with 16 bases between them. Germline values: CDR1 MDHEN, CDR2 SYDVKM. The CDR3 sequence is 13 residues long. CDR3 DNA: TGTGCCAACTCCGCGGGACCTACCTATGGCTACACCTTC. Amino acids: CANSAGPTYGYTF.

This sequence joins TRBV6-1 and TRBJ2-7; D gene unclear. V was clipped by 7 bases and J by 3 bases, with 16 bases between them. The CDR3 runs 14 residues. Per germline, CDR1 MNHNS and CDR2 SASEGT. CDR3 protein: CASIESGRDYEQYF. For the CDR3, the DNA is TGTGCCAGCATCGAAAGTGGTCGAGACTACGAGCAGTACTTC.

The chain links TRBV18 to TRBJ2-2; TRBD1 matches 8 bases. The CDR3 spans 16 residues. V shed 4 bases, J shed 0 bases, and the junction held 4 bases outside the gene matches. Germline V gene lookup returns CDR1 KGHSH and CDR2 LQKENI. The CDR3 DNA is TGTGCCAGCTCACAGGGACAGGCGGCGAACACCGGGGAGCTGTTTTTT. Amino acids: CASSQGQAANTGELFF.

The J gene is TRBJ2-6, the V gene TRBV2; 8 bases map to TRBD1. Germline V gene data show CDR1 as SNHLY and CDR2 as FYNNEI. With 6 bases clipped from V and 0 bases from J, the junction kept 10 bases outside the gene matches. The CDR3 length is 18 residues. Here the CDR3 DNA reads TGTGCCAGCAGAGGAACGCAGGGGGCCTTCTCTGGGGCCAACGTCCTGACTTTC. Translating gives CASRGTQGAFSGANVLTF.

The chain is built from TRBV7-3 and TRBJ2-3; TRBD2 aligns across 8 bases. The J segment lost 2 bases and the V segment lost 11 bases, leaving 6 bases of the junction unmatched. This CDR3 comprises 13 residues. Germline assignment: CDR1 SGHTA and CDR2 FQGTGA. The CDR3 sequence: CASRGVFTDTQYF. The CDR3 bases are TGTGCCTCGCGGGGGGTTTTCACAGATACGCAGTATTTT.

The CDR3 loop is CASRQGPYEQYF. The CDR3 nucleotides read TGTGCCAGCAGACAGGGGCCCTACGAGCAGTACTTC. The V gene is TRBV10-3, the J gene TRBJ2-7; the match to TRBD1 covers 8 bases. Germline values: CDR1 ENHRY, CDR2 SYGVKD. The CDR3 is 12 residues long. V lost 10 bases and J lost 2; bases outside the gene matches: 4.

The CDR3 spells CASIRQGGFYGYTF. The CDR3 DNA reads as TGTGCCAGCATTCGACAGGGGGGGTTTTATGGCTACACCTTC. The V gene is TRBV6-1, the J gene TRBJ1-2; 9 bases are a match to TRBD1. Germline lookup yields CDR1 MNHNS and CDR2 SASEGT. With 7 bases clipped from V and 5 bases from J, the junction kept 8 bases outside the gene matches. This CDR3 spans 14 amino acids.

The chain is built from TRBV5-4 and TRBJ2-2, with 9 positions matching TRBD1. With V trimmed by 4 bases and J by 7 bases, 8 bases remained unmatched. Per the germline V gene, CDR1 is SGHNT and CDR2 is YYREEE (reference sequence). The CDR3 length is 15 residues. CDR3 amino acids: CASSRKTGGIGELFF. CDR3 nucleotides: TGTGCCAGCAGCCGCAAGACAGGGGGGATCGGGGAGCTGTTTTTT. Full variable domain (outside the CDR3, taken from reference TRBV5-4 and TRBJ2-2): ETGVTQSPTHLIKTRGQQVTLRCSSQSGHNTVSWYQQALGQGPQFIFQYYREEENGRGNFPPRFSGLQFPNYSSELNVNALELDDSALYLCASSRKTGGIGELFFGEGSRLTVL.

This chain joins TRBV10-2 and TRBJ1-5; D call uncertain. V lost 4 bases and J lost 5, with 15 bases in between. Germline V CDR1 and CDR2: WSHSY, SAAADI. The CDR3 is 15 residues long. The CDR3 DNA follows: TGCGCCAGCAGTGGGATAGACTACGATGATCAGCCCCAGCATTTT. Its protein is CASSGIDYDDQPQHF.

The rearrangement links TRBV5-1 to TRBJ1-1, with D unclear. With 4 bases removed from V and 0 bases from J, the gap between germline ends came to 7 bases. Germline-derived CDR1 and CDR2 are SGHRS and YFSETQ. The length of the CDR3 is 13 residues. In nucleotides, the CDR3 is TGCGCCAGCAGCGCGGGATTGAACACTGAAGCTTTCTTT. It encodes CASSAGLNTEAFF.

The J gene is TRBJ2-2, the V gene TRBV5-1; TRBD1 aligns across 8 bases. After removal of 3 bases from V and 1 base from J, the junction contained 5 bases not matched to a gene. From germline, CDR1 is SGHRS and CDR2 YFSETQ. The CDR3 consists of 16 residues. DNA for the CDR3: TGCGCCAGCAGCTCCAGGACAGGGATGAACACCGGGGAGCTGTTTTTT. Translated, it gives CASSSRTGMNTGELFF. The full variable domain, its missing parts supplied by reference TRBV5-1 and TRBJ2-2, is KAGVTQTPRYLIKTRGQQVTLSCSPISGHRSVSWYQQTPGQGLQFLFEYFSETQRNKGNFPGRFSGRQFSNSRSEMNVSTLELGDSALYLCASSSRTGMNTGELFFGEGSRLTVL.

CDR3 in DNA: TGTGCCAGCAGAAGAGCGGGAAACTCCTACGAGCAGTACTTC. It translates to CASRRAGNSYEQYF. V gene TRBV7-8 combines with J gene TRBJ2-7; 7 nucleotides line up with TRBD2. In germline, CDR1 is SGHVS, CDR2 FQNEAQ. There are 14 residues in the CDR3. The V gene end was trimmed by 6 bases and the J gene end by 0 bases; junction bases not matched to a gene: 5.

The V and J genes are TRBV6-5 and TRBJ2-5, with TRBD2 matching 11 bases. This CDR3 region has 14 residues. J was trimmed by 2 bases and V by 6 bases; bases with no gene match: 2. Per the germline V gene, CDR1 is MNHEY and CDR2 is SVGAGI. CDR3 DNA sequence: TGTGCCAGCAGCTTAGCGGGGGGGCAAGAGACCCAGTACTTC. The encoded protein is CASSLAGGQETQYF.

The V and J genes are TRBV19 and TRBJ1-5; no firm D call. Germline CDR1 and CDR2: LNHDA and SQIVND (reference sequence). V lost 5 bases and J 6 bases, leaving 8 bases between the germline ends. The CDR3 runs 12 residues. CDR3 sequence: CASSYVSQPQHF. CDR3 nucleotides: TGTGCCAGTAGTTATGTGAGTCAGCCCCAGCATTTT.

The rearrangement joins TRBV11-3 to TRBJ2-5; 8 positions match TRBD2. CDR3 length equals 13 residues. Germline V CDR1 and CDR2: SGHNT, YENEEA. Trimming took 4 bases from V and 4 from J; bases not matched to a gene: 2. This chain's CDR3 is CASSYLAGETQYF. The CDR3 coding sequence is TGTGCCAGCAGCTACCTAGCGGGAGAGACCCAGTACTTC. Drawing the rest from reference TRBV11-3 and TRBJ2-5, the complete variable domain is EAGVVQSPRYKIIEKKQPVAFWCNPISGHNTLYWYLQNLGQGPELLIRYENEEAVDDSQLPKDRFSAERLKGVDSTLKIQPAELGDSAVYLCASSYLAGETQYFGPGTRLLVL.

This rearrangement joins TRBV6-5 to TRBJ1-2; D gene unclear. Trimming removed 0 bases from V and 5 bases from J, with 7 bases in between. The CDR3 consists of 13 residues. Germline V gene lookup returns CDR1 MNHEY and CDR2 SVGAGI. The CDR3 bases are TGTGCCAGCAGTTACTCGGGAGGATATGGCTACACCTTC. Translated: CASSYSGGYGYTF.

The chain couples TRBV2 to TRBJ1-2; the match to TRBD1 covers 9 bases. The germline CDR1 and CDR2 sequences are SNHLY and FYNNEI. This CDR3 is built from 13 residues. The trim removed 5 bases at V and 5 bases at J, leaving 3 bases unmatched. CDR3 loop: CASSRGTGYGYTF. The CDR3 DNA sequence: TGTGCCAGCAGTCGAGGGACAGGGTATGGCTACACCTTC.

This rearrangement joins TRBV18 to TRBJ1-5; 9 nucleotides match TRBD1. The CDR3 spans 14 residues. Trimming took 4 bases from V and 5 from J; bases not matched to a gene: 3. CDR1 and CDR2 from the germline V gene are KGHSH and LQKENI. The CDR3 loop is CASSQTGGYQPQHF. The CDR3, as DNA: TGTGCCAGCTCACAAACAGGGGGCTATCAGCCCCAGCATTTT.

The gene calls are TRBV6-1 and TRBJ2-7; 8 bases line up with TRBD2. This CDR3 has 15 amino acids. With V trimmed by 11 bases and J by 3 bases, 15 bases remained unmatched. Germline V gene sequence: CDR1 MNHNS, CDR2 SASEGT. The CDR3 coding sequence is TGTGCCGCTAGACAAGGGCGGGGGGTTTTCTACGAGCAGTACTTC. Translation gives CAARQGRGVFYEQYF.

The V gene is TRBV6-1, the J gene TRBJ1-3; 10 positions match TRBD1. This CDR3 has 13 residues. The germline CDR1 and CDR2 sequences are MNHNS and SASEGT. With 7 bases clipped from V and 7 bases from J, the junction kept 4 bases outside the gene matches. The CDR3 DNA follows: TGTGCCAGCACCCCGGGACAGGGGAACACCATATATTTT. Its translation is CASTPGQGNTIYF.

The V and J genes are TRBV6-1 and TRBJ2-2; D might be TRBD1 (5 bases). CDR3 length: 15 amino acids. Trimming took 6 bases from V and 2 from J, leaving 13 bases between them. Looked up from germline, CDR1 is MNHNS and CDR2 is SASEGT. The CDR3 region has the DNA TGTGCCAGCAGACCCCAAGACAGAAACACCGGGGAGCTGTTTTTT. This sequence encodes CASRPQDRNTGELFF.

The chain is built from TRBV11-1 and TRBJ2-7, with D maybe TRBD1 (6 bases). Germline V lookup: CDR1 SGHAT, CDR2 FQDESV (reference sequence). Trimming shortened V by 3 bases and J by 1 base, and 19 bases separated the two germline ends. CDR3 length equals 17 residues. The CDR3, as DNA: TGTGCCAGCAGCTTCGGACAGCCGGGGTCTCGTTCCTACGAGCAGTACTTC. Its translation is CASSFGQPGSRSYEQYF.

Points on this clone: The same CDR3 arises from other DNA sequences in this sample as well. This chain joins TRBV7-9 and TRBJ1-2, with 7 positions matching TRBD1. Looked up from germline, CDR1 is SEHNR and CDR2 is FQNEAQ (reference sequence). This CDR3 contains 13 residues. J gave up 3 bases and V 5 bases, and 3 bases lay outside the gene matches. For the CDR3, the DNA is TGTGCCAGCAGCCTAGGACAGGACTATGGCTACACCTTC. This sequence encodes CASSLGQDYGYTF.